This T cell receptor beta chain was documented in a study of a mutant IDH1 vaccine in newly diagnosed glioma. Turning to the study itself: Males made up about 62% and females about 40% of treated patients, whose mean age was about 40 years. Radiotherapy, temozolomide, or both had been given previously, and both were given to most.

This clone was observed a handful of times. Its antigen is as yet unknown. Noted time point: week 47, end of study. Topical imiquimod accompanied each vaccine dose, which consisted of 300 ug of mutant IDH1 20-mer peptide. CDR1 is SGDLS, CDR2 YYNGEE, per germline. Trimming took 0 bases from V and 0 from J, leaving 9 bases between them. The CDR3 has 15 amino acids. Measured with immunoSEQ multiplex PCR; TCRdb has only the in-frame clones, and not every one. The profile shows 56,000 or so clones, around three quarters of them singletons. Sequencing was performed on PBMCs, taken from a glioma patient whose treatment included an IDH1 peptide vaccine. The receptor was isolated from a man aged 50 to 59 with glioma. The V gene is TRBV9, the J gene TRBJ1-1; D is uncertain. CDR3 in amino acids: CASSVGQGMNTEAFF. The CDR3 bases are TGTGCCAGCAGCGTAGGCCAAGGCATGAACACTGAAGCTTTCTTT.